The source of this TCR beta chain is a study of regulatory T cells in long-lasting Graves disease (dated by TCRdb to 2020 to 2023). With respect to the entire study: Newly diagnosed Graves' disease patients had taken antithyroid drugs for less than 3 months. Persistent Graves' disease patients were compared with newly diagnosed Graves' disease patients by peripheral blood TCR sequencing and RNA sequencing. The study was registered as a clinical trial and conducted in China. A total of 33 samples were covered by TCR sequencing, comprising approximately 13 persistent and around 20 newly diagnosed Graves' disease patients. What the authors observed across the whole study: Preferential use of TRBV28, TRBJ1-2 and TRBJ2-5 was observed in persistent disease, whereas TRBV20-1 and TRBJ2-1 were favored in newly diagnosed disease. Lower TCR Shannon entropy and fewer highly expanded clones were observed in persistent Graves' disease patients than in newly diagnosed patients, which suggested clonal expansion. Only the TCR beta chain was sequenced and analyzed. A larger number of public clonotypes was shared among persistent patients (fewer than 3,000) than among newly diagnosed patients (around 890). As a limitation, the authors acknowledged that the small sample size may reduce accuracy. Because the primary lesion, thyroid tissue, could not be accessed, the study looked at peripheral blood alone.

The time point label for this specimen denotes: newly diagnosed GD, antithyroid drugs for less than 3 months. For both TCR sequencing and RNA sequencing, RNA was extracted from PBMCs in TRIzol. The diagnosis of Graves' disease followed American Thyroid Association guidelines. Recruitment of patients was carried out at an endocrinology department in Xi'an, China. From each patient, 7.5 to 9.5 milliliters of peripheral blood was collected into an EDTA anticoagulant tube. PBMCs were isolated by Ficoll Paque Plus density gradient separation without further T cell sorting. An Agilent 2100 Bioanalyzer and agarose gel were used to check RNA quality, while a NanoDrop 2000 measured RNA concentration. The protocol used for the library was multiplex PCR. The run used an Illumina HiSeq 4000. CDR3 regions were amplified by Arm-PCR with iRepertoire HTBI primers to construct TCR beta libraries. PCR products were gel purified before sequencing. The source study handled its data this way. Gene usage analysis of CDR3 amino acid clonotypes used the roughly 62 TRBV and around 13 TRBJ segments found across samples. COPE and FqMerger were used to merge filtered high-quality paired reads into contigs. BLAST was used to align contigs to IMGT TRBV, TRBD and TRBJ reference genes, with CDR3 defined following IMGT. Highly expanded clones were defined as clonotypes with a frequency above 0.1%. Repertoire diversity was measured by Shannon entropy, and V-J evenness by the Gini coefficient. A clonotype was considered public if more than one individual shared it. Through fastp at Q25 and MiXCR, TCRdb rebuilt clones from the public reads, retaining in-frame beta chains. Every CDR3 protein is listed once, alongside the most common genes and DNA of its rows. TCRdb assigned the V and J calls; the authors' analysis was not used. The sample includes around 400,000 distinct CDR3 sequences, with around 15% observed a single time. About 20% of the sample lies in the top ten.

The germline V gene sets CDR1 to SGHRS and CDR2 to YFSETQ. For this chain, trimming is 2 bases at the V end and 3 bases at the J end, and the number of junction bases without a gene match is 2. Taken from cysteine to phenylalanine, the CDR3 has 15 residues. Only CDR3 DNA remains: 45 bases, in frame from the first base. This clonotype has a count of ten or more. The target of this receptor is not known. There are no base qualities to consult, and no much larger clone falls within one base. The source of this sequence is a female donor with Graves disease. The V and J genes are TRBV5-1 and TRBJ1-6; TRBD1 aligns with 7 central bases. The source material was peripheral blood mononuclear cells (PBMCs), sampled at new diagnosis, from a patient treated with antithyroid drugs. The CDR3 region has the sequence CASSFGTDYNSPLHF. The sequenced DNA is TGCGCCAGCAGCTTTGGGACAGACTATAATTCACCCCTCCACTTT.